This TCR beta chain was sequenced during a study of shared clonotypes between healthy human individuals. General study points: The generation probabilities recorded for non-shared clonotypes fell below those of clonotypes shared by all four donors.

CDR1 and CDR2 from the germline V gene are PRHDT and FYEKMQ (reference sequence). The germline V and J ends were trimmed by 5 bases and 6 bases, with 10 bases remaining between them. The CDR3 runs to 12 residues. Sequenced by immunoSEQ multiplex PCR; TCRdb stores in-frame clones only, minus some. The table records about 1.9 million clones, 90% to 95% of them present only once. CD45RO-negative CD8 cells positively selected for CCR7 made up the naive population, which excluded terminally differentiated effector memory CD45RA+ cells. Concerning this clone: Its antigen is as yet unknown.

The chain recombines TRBV13 with TRBJ1-2; D gene unclear. Specimen: naive CD8+ T cells from PBMCs. The origin of this receptor is a man younger than 35 in good health. Some clones in this sample may be carry-over from other donors' samples. For the CDR3, the DNA is TGTGCCAGCAGCACCTCCCGGGATGGCTACACCTTC. Residues: CASSTSRDGYTF.